What follows are 8 T cell receptor beta chains derived from one specimen sequenced in a study of neoadjuvant anti-PD-1 for oral cavity cancer. Profiling relied on immunoSEQ multiplex PCR, and the TCRdb table lists in-frame clones only, not all of them. The sample gives tens of thousands of clones, 27% of which show up once; roughly 15% is in the top ten. As for time point: after neoadjuvant nivolumab, at surgical resection. This specimen consisted of tumor tissue, obtained after nivolumab (anti-PD-1) treatment. Every receptor here comes from a person aged 35-79 years with oral cavity squamous cell carcinoma.

The rearrangement links TRBV7-3 to TRBJ2-1, with TRBD2 matching 7 bases. The CDR3 sequence is 14 residues long. J lost 6 bases, V lost 5 bases, and 7 bases had no gene match. Germline CDR1 reads SGHTA; CDR2 reads FQGTGA. The CDR3 DNA reads TGTGCCAGCAGCAAAGGGGAGGGAAGCAATGAGCAGTTCTTC. It translates to CASSKGEGSNEQFF.

At least ten counts were recorded for this clone. The rearrangement links TRBV7-9 to TRBJ1-3; D unresolved. The ends were cut back, 2 bases at V and 3 bases at J, with 17 bases in the middle. Germline CDR1 reads SEHNR; CDR2 reads FQNEAQ (reference sequence). CDR3 length: 17 amino acids. The CDR3 sequence is CASSLSPGESGGNTIYF. The DNA for the CDR3 is TGTGCCAGCAGCTTAAGTCCCGGGGAATCTGGTGGAAACACCATATATTTT.

In its sample, this clone was seen once. The gene calls are TRBV29-1 and TRBJ2-1; 8 nucleotides line up with TRBD2. CDR3 length: 14 residues. Germline V gives CDR1 SQVTM, CDR2 ANQGSEA. V lost 6 bases to trimming and J lost 4 bases; unmatched junction nucleotides: 8. The CDR3 bases are TGCAGCGTGGGGAAACTAGCGGTATACAATGAGCAGTTCTTC. This gives the protein CSVGKLAVYNEQFF.

V usage is TRBV5-4 and J usage is TRBJ2-1, with 7 bases aligning to TRBD2. Germline V gives CDR1 SGHNT, CDR2 YYREEE (reference sequence). V shed 3 bases and J 5 bases; nucleotides not matched to a gene: 2. The CDR3 is 13 amino acids. The CDR3 DNA sequence: TGTGCCAGCAGCTACGGGAGGAACAATGAGCAGTTCTTC. Its protein is CASSYGRNNEQFF. The whole variable domain, filled in from reference TRBV5-4 and TRBJ2-1, reads ETGVTQSPTHLIKTRGQQVTLRCSSQSGHNTVSWYQQALGQGPQFIFQYYREEENGRGNFPPRFSGLQFPNYSSELNVNALELDDSALYLCASSYGRNNEQFFGPGTRLTVL.

The rearrangement links TRBV30 to TRBJ2-1; 11 nucleotides match TRBD2. Germline CDR1 GTSNPN, CDR2 SVGIG (reference sequence). The CDR3 totals 14 residues. Trimming removed 4 bases from V and 3 bases from J; junction bases left unmatched: 2. Written as DNA, the CDR3 is TGTGCCTGGAACCTAGCGGGGGGCTACAATGAGCAGTTCTTC. This codes for CAWNLAGGYNEQFF.

Ten or more counts support this clone. The rearrangement links TRBV9 to TRBJ1-5, with TRBD1 matching 7 bases. Per the germline V gene, CDR1 is SGDLS and CDR2 is YYNGEE. This CDR3 is 15 amino acids long. V was pared by 3 bases and J by 9 bases, with 12 bases of the junction left unmatched. The CDR3, as DNA: TGTGCCAGCAGCGCCGACGACAGGGTTCGAAGGCCCCAGCATTTT. It is translated as CASSADDRVRRPQHF.

The chain carries TRBV5-6 and TRBJ2-7, with 10 bases identical to TRBD2. Germline V gene data show CDR1 as SGHDT and CDR2 as YYEEEE. The trim removed 4 bases at V and 2 bases at J, leaving 6 bases unmatched. This CDR3 contains 15 residues. Here the CDR3 reads CASSPGLAPTYEQYF. CDR3 bases: TGTGCCAGCAGCCCGGGACTAGCGCCTACCTACGAGCAGTACTTC.

There are a few counts of this clone. CDR3 in amino acids: CASSPGEGWGSNQPQHF. CDR3 bases: TGTGCCAGCAGTCCTGGAGAGGGGTGGGGGTCAAATCAGCCCCAGCATTTT. V is TRBV2 and J is TRBJ1-5; possible D gene TRBD1, 5 bases. The V end lost 5 bases, the J end lost 4 bases, and 21 bases lay between the germline ends. Germline V gives CDR1 SNHLY, CDR2 FYNNEI. This CDR3 has 17 residues.